The clone carrying this T cell receptor (beta chain) has just one count. Antigen specificity is unknown. This entry comes from a study of Ad26.COV2.S vaccination and SARS-CoV-2 variants. About the study: Donor got 5x10^10 or 1x10^11 viral particles of Ad26.COV2.S. Regarding the study as a whole: Once vaccination had occurred, spike-specific CD8+ and CD4+ T cell responses reportedly showed substantial breadth.

Treatment: roughly 19 received Ad26.COV2.S at low or high dose, single or two shots; roughly five received placebo; per-sample allocation not given. Sampling took place 63 days after the first vaccine or placebo injection. Whoever gave the sample was an adult aged 18-55 years in Boston. Participants' vaccine, an Ad26 vector, delivered Wuhan-strain SARS-CoV-2 spike. Trimming stripped 2 bases from V and 2 bases from J, with 12 bases between. CDR1 and CDR2 (germline): MNHEY, SVGAGI. This CDR3 contains 15 residues. The assay was immunoSEQ multiplex PCR, and TCRdb's table has in-frame clones only and misses some. The sample includes hundreds of thousands of clones, 89% of them seen just once.

The receptor was isolated from a person aged 18-60 years who received the Ad26.COV2.S COVID-19 vaccine or a placebo. This rearrangement joins TRBV6-5 to TRBJ2-5; possibly TRBD1 or TRBD2 for D (5 bases each). Sequences were derived from peripheral blood, sampled in a trial of Ad26.COV2.S vaccine versus placebo. The CDR3 loop is CASSYTGPLQETQYF. The DNA for the CDR3 is TGTGCCAGCAGTTACACGGGACCCCTACAAGAGACCCAGTACTTC.